This T cell receptor beta chain appears in the sequencing data of a study of cytomegalovirus exposure and HLA in healthy donors. The PCR had 60 Vbeta and 13 Jbeta primers. The table came from immunoSEQ multiplex PCR; TCRdb's copy has only in-frame clones and leaves some out. Among around 200,000 clones listed, around 70% were seen once. V lost 3 bases, J lost 3 bases, and 4 bases stayed unmatched. The CDR3 consists of 16 residues. Germline CDR1 is SGHRS and CDR2 is YFSETQ. Material for sequencing was PBMCs. This sequence joins TRBV5-1 and TRBJ2-3; TRBD2 agrees at 13 bases. This TCR was recovered from a man in his forties in good health and CMV-seropositive. The CDR3 loop is CASSSLAGGPTDTQYF. The CDR3 DNA is TGCGCCAGCAGCTCACTAGCGGGGGGGCCTACAGATACGCAGTATTTT.